This entry lists 22 T cell receptor beta chains sequenced from one sample in a study of CD8+ T cells in alopecia areata. Extracted from the samples, RNA was reverse transcribed into cDNA to serve as the sequencing template. The assay was immunoSEQ multiplex PCR, and TCRdb's table has in-frame clones only and misses some. The sample holds under 70,000 clones; under 75% are singletons and the top ten take around a sixth. The sample here was CD8+ T cells sorted from blood, taken at week 0. The receptors here all came from a human donor with alopecia areata.

This clone was detected once. This chain uses TRBV5-4 with TRBJ2-3, with 9 nucleotides matching TRBD1. The CDR3 consists of 14 residues. V lost 6 bases and J lost 3; bases outside the gene matches: 5. Per the germline V gene, CDR1 is SGHNT and CDR2 is YYREEE (reference sequence). The CDR3 DNA sequence: TGTGCCAGCACCCCGGGACAGGGTACAGATACGCAGTATTTT. The encoded protein is CASTPGQGTDTQYF. Full variable domain (missing parts from reference TRBV5-4 and TRBJ2-3): ETGVTQSPTHLIKTRGQQVTLRCSSQSGHNTVSWYQQALGQGPQFIFQYYREEENGRGNFPPRFSGLQFPNYSSELNVNALELDDSALYLCASTPGQGTDTQYFGPGTRLTVL.

The chain joins TRBV27 to TRBJ1-2; D is possibly TRBD1 (5 bases). In germline, CDR1 is MNHEY, CDR2 SMNVEV (reference sequence). The CDR3 is made up of 13 amino acids. The V end lost 4 bases, the J end lost 4 bases, and 10 bases lay between the germline ends. CDR3 protein: CASSSRQPYGYTF. In DNA form, the CDR3 reads TGTGCCAGCAGTTCCAGACAGCCCTATGGCTACACCTTC.

This sequence joins TRBV5-1 and TRBJ1-1, with a possible D match to TRBD1 (5 bases). The CDR3 has 14 amino acids. Germline CDR1 and CDR2: SGHRS and YFSETQ. The ends were cut back, 2 bases at V and 4 bases at J, with 12 bases in the middle. The CDR3 region has the DNA TGCGCCAGCAGCTTAGACGGGGGAAGCACTGAAGCTTTCTTT. Protein sequence: CASSLDGGSTEAFF.

This chain connects TRBV5-1 to TRBJ2-1; TRBD2 agrees at 12 bases. V lost 1 base and J lost 8; bases outside the gene matches: 7. CDR1 and CDR2 (germline): SGHRS, YFSETQ. This CDR3 has 16 amino acids. CDR3 residues: CASSLSLAGGPDEQFF. The DNA of the CDR3 is TGCGCCAGCAGCTTGTCCCTAGCGGGAGGGCCCGATGAGCAGTTCTTC.

J is TRBJ2-1 and V is TRBV7-3, with D possibly matching TRBD2 (5 bases). The CDR3 runs to 14 residues. Per germline, CDR1 SGHTA and CDR2 FQGTGA. V gave up 3 bases and J gave up 8 bases, with 14 bases separating them. The CDR3 nucleotides read TGTGCCAGCAGCTTCTTAAGCGGAGGCCATGAGCAGTTCTTC. This translates into CASSFLSGGHEQFF.

The rearrangement uses TRBV30 and TRBJ1-1, with D unresolved. V was cut by 4 bases and J by 1 base, with 4 bases left in between. The CDR3 sequence is 11 residues long. Germline V gene sequence: CDR1 GTSNPN, CDR2 SVGIG (reference sequence). CDR3 amino acids: CAWIGNTEAFF. CDR3 DNA: TGTGCCTGGATAGGGAACACTGAAGCTTTCTTT.

This rearrangement joins TRBV27 to TRBJ2-7; D gene ambiguous. Deletions cut 3 bases from V and 0 bases from J, with 6 bases between. Germline-derived CDR1 and CDR2 are MNHEY and SMNVEV (reference sequence). This CDR3 is built from 13 residues. The DNA for the CDR3 is TGTGCCAGCAGTTTTCTAAGCTCCTACGAGCAGTACTTC. Protein: CASSFLSSYEQYF.

This rearrangement joins TRBV5-1 to TRBJ2-2; perhaps TRBD1 as D (6 bases). This CDR3 is built from 15 residues. V was cut by 2 bases and J by 1 base, with 9 bases left in between. Germline assignment: CDR1 SGHRS and CDR2 YFSETQ. CDR3 in DNA: TGCGCCAGCAGCTTCTCGACAGGGAACACCGGGGAGCTGTTTTTT. It specifies CASSFSTGNTGELFF. Full variable domain (rest looked up from reference TRBV5-1 and TRBJ2-2): KAGVTQTPRYLIKTRGQQVTLSCSPISGHRSVSWYQQTPGQGLQFLFEYFSETQRNKGNFPGRFSGRQFSNSRSEMNVSTLELGDSALYLCASSFSTGNTGELFFGEGSRLTVL.

The V call is TRBV14, the J call TRBJ2-7; D is perhaps TRBD1 (6 bases). V shed 3 bases and J shed 3 bases, with 12 bases lying between them. This CDR3 has 14 amino acids. CDR1 is SGHDN and CDR2 is FVKESK in the germline V gene. CDR3 bases: TGTGCCAGCAGCCACACTAGACAGGACTACGAGCAGTACTTC. Translated: CASSHTRQDYEQYF.

This clone showed up just a few times. V and J are TRBV29-1 and TRBJ1-1, with D unresolved. Germline assignment: CDR1 SQVTM and CDR2 ANQGSEA. The CDR3 extends over 11 amino acids. Trimming removed 0 bases at V and 6 bases at J, with 5 bases between. The CDR3 nucleotides read TGCAGCGTTGAAGATACATCTGAAGCTTTCTTT. Translation gives CSVEDTSEAFF.

The chain uses TRBV11-2 and TRBJ2-3, with TRBD1 matching 7 bases. V was pared by 7 bases and J by 6 bases, with 7 bases of the junction left unmatched. Looked up from germline, CDR1 is SGHAT and CDR2 is FQNNGV. The CDR3 has 13 amino acids. The CDR3, as DNA: TGTGCCAGCATCAAACAGGGGAGTGATACGCAGTATTTT. Amino acids: CASIKQGSDTQYF.

V gene TRBV27 combines with J gene TRBJ2-7; 9 bases are shared with TRBD2. Germline assignment: CDR1 MNHEY and CDR2 SMNVEV (reference sequence). Unmatched junction bases numbered 8, after V lost 5 bases and J lost 3 bases. This CDR3 has 15 residues. The CDR3 loop is CASSLTPSGVYEQYF. CDR3 bases: TGTGCCAGCAGTCTTACCCCTAGCGGGGTCTACGAGCAGTACTTC.

The sample holds a few counts of this clone. V gene TRBV30 combines with J gene TRBJ1-2, with D unresolved. Deletions cut 3 bases from V and 8 bases from J, with 16 bases between. Germline CDR1 GTSNPN, CDR2 SVGIG (reference sequence). CDR3 size: 13 residues. The CDR3 DNA sequence: TGTGCCTGGAGCATCGGGTCCGCGGTAGGCTACACCTTC. Translated: CAWSIGSAVGYTF.

This clone has just one count. The CDR3 spells CASSLTGPNTGELFF. In DNA, the CDR3 is TGTGCCAGCAGTCTGACAGGTCCGAACACCGGGGAGCTGTTTTTT. The V and J genes are TRBV2 and TRBJ2-2; D may be TRBD1 (6 bases). The germline CDR1 and CDR2 sequences are SNHLY and FYNNEI. This CDR3 has 15 amino acids. V was trimmed by 5 bases and J by 0 bases, leaving 10 bases between them.

This clone was seen only a few times. This chain connects TRBV6-5 to TRBJ2-7; perhaps TRBD2 as D (6 bases). Germline CDR1 MNHEY, CDR2 SVGAGI. The CDR3 sequence is 16 residues long. Between the trimmed V and J ends, which lost 0 bases and 2 bases, there was a span of 14 bases. The CDR3 spells CASSYSDGGPPYEQYF. Written as DNA, the CDR3 is TGTGCCAGCAGTTACTCCGACGGGGGACCTCCCTACGAGCAGTACTTC.

The chain couples TRBV2 to TRBJ2-7; 13 bases map to TRBD2. Losses at the gene ends were 7 bases for V and 0 bases for J; bases not matched to a gene: 15. CDR1 and CDR2 (germline): SNHLY, FYNNEI. The CDR3 runs to 19 residues. The CDR3 coding sequence is TGTGCCAGCACACCTCGGGGACTAGCGGGGCTTGCAAGCTCCTACGAGCAGTACTTC. It is translated as CASTPRGLAGLASSYEQYF.

The chain is built from TRBV7-8 and TRBJ2-3, with TRBD1 matching over 7 bases. This CDR3 spans 15 amino acids. Per the germline V gene, CDR1 is SGHVS and CDR2 is FQNEAQ. V lost 6 bases to trimming and J lost 5 bases; unmatched junction nucleotides: 11. The CDR3 here is CASSLRQGRRDTQYF. The CDR3, as DNA: TGTGCCAGCAGTTTGCGACAGGGCCGCCGAGATACGCAGTATTTT.

This clone was counted once. The genes are TRBV2 and TRBJ2-1; D is possibly TRBD1 or TRBD2 (5 bases each). There are 15 residues in the CDR3. Trimming cost V 7 bases and J 7 bases, with 20 bases left between them. Germline loops: CDR1 SNHLY, CDR2 FYNNEI. This CDR3 is CASTPREGVRNEQFF. CDR3 in DNA: TGTGCCAGCACCCCACGGGAAGGGGTGAGGAATGAGCAGTTCTTC.

The chain joins TRBV7-9 to TRBJ2-1, with D possibly being TRBD2 (5 bases). CDR1 SEHNR and CDR2 FQNEAQ come from the germline V gene (reference sequence). The CDR3 is 14 amino acids. Trimming cost V 7 bases and J 2 bases, with 12 bases left between them. The CDR3 spells CASKRTSAYNEQFF. CDR3 nucleotides: TGTGCCAGCAAGAGGACTTCGGCCTACAATGAGCAGTTCTTC.

This rearrangement joins TRBV28 to TRBJ1-5; D perhaps matches TRBD1 (6 bases). This CDR3 is built from 13 residues. The germline V gene has CDR1 MDHEN and CDR2 SYDVKM. V lost 3 bases, J lost 6 bases, and 9 bases lay in between. CDR3 sequence (DNA): TGTGCCAGCAGTTTCGGGGGCGGTCAGCCCCAGCATTTT. Residues: CASSFGGGQPQHF.

The V call is TRBV6-7, the J call TRBJ1-5; no clear D gene. TRBV6-7 is marked as an open reading frame, function uncertain. V was shortened by 0 bases and J by 14 bases, with 5 bases between the two germline ends. This CDR3 comprises 10 residues. The CDR3 loop is CASSYSKEHF. DNA of the CDR3: TGTGCCAGCAGTTACTCGAAGGAGCATTTT.

The V gene is TRBV7-9, the J gene TRBJ1-4; a weak D match, TRBD1 (6 bases). From germline, CDR1 is SEHNR and CDR2 FQNEAQ (reference sequence). Trimming removed 5 bases from V and 7 bases from J, with 11 bases in between. The CDR3 sequence is 13 residues long. For the CDR3, the DNA is TGTGCCAGCAGCCCGCCAGGGGTTGAAAAACTGTTTTTT. Its protein product is CASSPPGVEKLFF.